The 23 T cell receptor beta chains reported below all come from one sample, sequenced in a study of identical twins. TCRdb reanalysed the 5' RACE reads using MiXCR and keeps one entry per CDR3 protein. This table has 450,000 to 650,000 distinct CDR3 sequences, around 15% appearing once. These data also formed part of another study, on yellow fever vaccine responses in identical twins.

Material for sequencing was CD4+ T cells sorted from blood. Every receptor here comes from a woman aged 18 to 35 in good health.

The chain carries TRBV12-3 or TRBV12-4 and TRBJ2-5, with a weak D call TRBD2 (6 bases). This CDR3 contains 13 residues. V was cut by 7 bases and J by 1 base, with 10 bases left in between. This CDR3 reads CASTLGGQETQYF. The CDR3 DNA is TGTGCCAGCACCTTGGGGGGCCAAGAGACCCAGTACTTC.

In its sample, this clonotype was seen a few times. This sequence joins TRBV7-3 and TRBJ2-1; 10 bases map to TRBD2. V lost 1 base, J lost 5 bases, and 5 bases stayed unmatched. Germline-derived CDR1 and CDR2 are SGHTA and FQGTGA. CDR3 length: 16 residues. Here the CDR3 DNA reads TGTGCCAGCAGCTTAAAAAGCGGGAGGGGAAACAATGAGCAGTTCTTC. This translates into CASSLKSGRGNNEQFF.

The sample holds many counts of this clonotype. The rearrangement joins TRBV2 to TRBJ2-7, with 9 positions matching TRBD1. This CDR3 is built from 15 residues. The germline CDR1 and CDR2 sequences are SNHLY and FYNNEI. The junction had 6 bases not matched to a gene; V was cut back by 5 bases and J by 1 base. CDR3 in DNA: TGTGCCAGCAGTCTCGACAGGGGGTCATCCTACGAGCAGTACGTC. It specifies CASSLDRGSSYEQYV.

The CDR3 DNA reads as TGCGCCAGCAGCCAAGGCCTAGCGCGGGTCTTGAGTACAGATACGCAGTATTTT. Translation: CASSQGLARVLSTDTQYF. The genes are TRBV4-1 and TRBJ2-3; D may be TRBD2 (6 bases). This CDR3 has 18 residues. Between the trimmed V and J ends, which lost 1 base and 3 bases, there was a span of 20 bases. Per germline, CDR1 MGHRA and CDR2 YSYEKL.

Only a few counts were recorded for this clonotype. J is TRBJ1-2 and V is TRBV24-1; D is ambiguous. CDR3 size: 15 residues. Trimming shortened V by 4 bases and J by 3 bases, and 14 bases separated the two germline ends. The germline CDR1 and CDR2 sequences are KGHDR and SFDVKD. CDR3 coding DNA: TGTGCCACCAGTGACCCGAATGGGCTCGACTATGGCTACACCTTC. Translating it yields CATSDPNGLDYGYTF.

This clonotype was seen only a few times. The V gene is TRBV6-1, the J gene TRBJ2-2; TRBD1 is a possible D gene (6 bases). Germline V CDR1 and CDR2: MNHNS, SASEGT. CDR3 size: 16 residues. V was cut by 7 bases and J by 0 bases, with 15 bases left in between. CDR3 sequence (DNA): TGTGCCAGCACAAACTCCCAGGGGTCGAACACCGGGGAGCTGTTTTTT. It specifies CASTNSQGSNTGELFF.

The V and J genes are TRBV5-1 and TRBJ2-3; D might be TRBD1 or TRBD2, each matching 5 bases. The germline CDR1 and CDR2 sequences are SGHRS and YFSETQ. The length of the CDR3 is 15 residues. V lost 0 bases and J lost 11, with 19 bases in between. CDR3 coding DNA: TGCGCCAGCAGCTTGGCTGAGACCCGGGAAGGGGTGCAGTATTTT. Residues: CASSLAETREGVQYF.

The J gene is TRBJ2-6, the V gene TRBV5-1; the D is unclear. Looked up from germline, CDR1 is SGHRS and CDR2 is YFSETQ. There are 18 residues in the CDR3. The V and J ends lost 2 bases and 1 base respectively, with 16 bases between them. CDR3 amino acids: CASSFEGLSGSGANVLTF. The CDR3 nucleotides read TGCGCCAGCAGCTTCGAAGGCCTTTCTGGGTCTGGGGCCAACGTCCTGACTTTC. Combining the CDR3 with reference TRBV5-1 and TRBJ2-6 gives the whole variable domain KAGVTQTPRYLIKTRGQQVTLSCSPISGHRSVSWYQQTPGQGLQFLFEYFSETQRNKGNFPGRFSGRQFSNSRSEMNVSTLELGDSALYLCASSFEGLSGSGANVLTFGAGSRLTVL.

The chain carries TRBV11-2 and TRBJ2-1, with D possibly being TRBD2 (6 bases). Germline loops: CDR1 SGHAT, CDR2 FQNNGV. The CDR3 runs to 21 residues. V was shortened by 5 bases and J by 0 bases, with 29 bases between the two germline ends. This chain's CDR3 is CASSRTRVSSAGPSSYNEQFF. The DNA of the CDR3 is TGTGCCAGCAGCCGAACCCGGGTGTCTAGCGCCGGCCCAAGCTCCTACAATGAGCAGTTCTTC.

This clonotype was seen only a few times. This chain links TRBV12-3 or TRBV12-4 with TRBJ2-2, with unresolved D. V gave up 1 base and J gave up 4 bases, with 13 bases separating them. The CDR3 has 16 amino acids. The CDR3 DNA sequence: TGTGCCAGCAGTTTAGAGTCTCCTAGATTCACCGGGGAGCTGTTTTTT. Translated: CASSLESPRFTGELFF.

This clonotype appeared many times. The chain couples TRBV3-1 to TRBJ2-2; D unresolved. Per the germline V gene, CDR1 is LGHDT and CDR2 is YNNKEL (reference sequence). Trimming cost V 1 base and J 2 bases, with 8 bases left between them. This CDR3 is built from 15 residues. CDR3 in amino acids: CASSQGSLNTGELFF. Written as DNA, the CDR3 is TGTGCCAGCAGCCAAGGAAGTTTAAACACCGGGGAGCTGTTTTTT.

The chain recombines TRBV18 with TRBJ2-3, with a possible D match to TRBD1 (6 bases). Germline assignment: CDR1 KGHSH and CDR2 LQKENI. The V end was cut by 4 bases, the J end by 10 bases, with 27 bases between. This CDR3 spans 17 amino acids. The CDR3 here is CASSQWGFGTSEEAQYF. For the CDR3, the DNA is TGTGCCAGCTCACAATGGGGATTTGGGACATCCGAAGAGGCGCAGTATTTT.

V and J are TRBV28 and TRBJ2-7; no definite D call. Germline V gene lookup returns CDR1 MDHEN and CDR2 SYDVKM. V was pared by 4 bases and J by 0 bases, with 10 bases between. CDR3 length: 14 residues. The CDR3 region is CASSSQQSSYEQYF. The CDR3 DNA is TGTGCCAGCAGTTCTCAACAGAGCTCCTACGAGCAGTACTTC.

The table lists this clonotype with a few counts. The CDR3 DNA is TGTGCCAGCAGCGTAGCCCGGGGGTACGCAGATACGCAGTATTTT. It yields the protein CASSVARGYADTQYF. The chain is built from TRBV9 and TRBJ2-3; perhaps TRBD2 as D (6 bases). Per the germline V gene, CDR1 is SGDLS and CDR2 is YYNGEE. CDR3 length equals 15 residues. The V gene lost 0 bases and the J gene lost 4 bases, with 12 bases spanning the gap.

The chain uses TRBV4-1 and TRBJ2-1; D uncertain. Germline values: CDR1 MGHRA, CDR2 YSYEKL. V gave up 1 base and J gave up 6 bases, with 10 bases separating them. The CDR3 totals 14 residues. The CDR3 bases are TGCGCCAGCAGCCAAGGCCCTCATAGCAATGAGCAGTTCTTC. This codes for CASSQGPHSNEQFF.

Many counts were recorded for this clonotype. J is TRBJ2-7 and V is TRBV24-1; D is perhaps TRBD1 or TRBD2 (7 bases each). V lost 3 bases and J lost 6, with 14 bases in between. The V gene's germline CDR1 is KGHDR and CDR2 SFDVKD. The CDR3 has 14 amino acids. CDR3 sequence (DNA): TGTGCCACCAGTGATGCGACAGGGAGGGCCGAGCAGTACTTC. Translation: CATSDATGRAEQYF.

V and J are TRBV2 and TRBJ1-3; 9 positions agree with TRBD1. The junction had 8 bases not matched to a gene; V was cut back by 5 bases and J by 0 bases. The CDR3 is 17 amino acids. Germline values: CDR1 SNHLY, CDR2 FYNNEI. CDR3 nucleotides: TGTGCCAGCAGTTACTACAGGGGGCCTTCCTCTGGAAACACCATATATTTT. Residues: CASSYYRGPSSGNTIYF. The variable domain in full, with the rest retrieved from reference TRBV2 and TRBJ1-3, is EPEVTQTPSHQVTQMGQEVILRCVPISNHLYFYWYRQILGQKVEFLVSFYNNEISEKSEIFDDQFSVERPDGSNFTLKIRSTKLEDSAMYFCASSYYRGPSSGNTIYFGEGSWLTVV.

The chain has TRBV12-3 or TRBV12-4 and TRBJ2-7; a weak D match, TRBD2 (5 bases). This CDR3 is 14 amino acids long. V lost 3 bases and J lost 2, with 11 bases in between. CDR3 in amino acids: CASSFDGMAYEQYF. In nucleotides, the CDR3 is TGTGCCAGCAGTTTTGACGGGATGGCCTACGAGCAGTACTTC.

This chain connects TRBV28 to TRBJ2-1; 11 nucleotides agree with TRBD1. V was pared by 8 bases and J by 9 bases, with 6 bases of the junction left unmatched. The CDR3 consists of 13 residues. The germline V gene has CDR1 MDHEN and CDR2 SYDVKM. The DNA of the CDR3 is TGTGCCAGCCGGGGACAGGGGGTGACTGAGCAGTTCTTC. Translated, it gives CASRGQGVTEQFF.

The chain is built from TRBV3-1 and TRBJ1-1; the D gene is possibly TRBD1 (6 bases). The CDR3 extends over 12 amino acids. Germline-derived CDR1 and CDR2 are LGHDT and YNNKEL (reference sequence). Trimming stripped 2 bases from V and 11 bases from J, with 12 bases between. CDR3 coding DNA: TGTGCCAGCAGCCAACTCGCCCAGGGGGCTTTCTTT. Translated: CASSQLAQGAFF.

This clonotype was picked up a small number of times. The chain couples TRBV12-3 or TRBV12-4 to TRBJ1-2; no clear D gene. The V end lost 1 base, the J end lost 3 bases, and 6 bases lay between the germline ends. The CDR3 spans 13 residues. Written as DNA, the CDR3 is TGTGCCAGCAGTTTAGTGAAGGACTATGGCTACACCTTC. Translating gives CASSLVKDYGYTF.

The gene calls are TRBV6-5 and TRBJ2-3; D is uncertain. Germline values: CDR1 MNHEY, CDR2 SVGAGI. The CDR3 extends over 14 amino acids. The germline V and J ends were trimmed by 2 bases and 2 bases, with 8 bases remaining between them. CDR3 DNA: TGTGCCAGCAGTTACCTGGCAAACACAGATACGCAGTATTTT. Translation gives CASSYLANTDTQYF.

This clonotype was detected only a few times. The gene calls are TRBV24-1 and TRBJ2-7; D uncertain. This CDR3 is built from 12 residues. Germline V CDR1 and CDR2: KGHDR, SFDVKD. V was clipped by 4 bases and J by 6 bases, with 9 bases between them. The CDR3 sequence: CATSEGLGEQYF. The CDR3 DNA is TGTGCCACCAGTGAGGGCTTGGGCGAGCAGTACTTC.